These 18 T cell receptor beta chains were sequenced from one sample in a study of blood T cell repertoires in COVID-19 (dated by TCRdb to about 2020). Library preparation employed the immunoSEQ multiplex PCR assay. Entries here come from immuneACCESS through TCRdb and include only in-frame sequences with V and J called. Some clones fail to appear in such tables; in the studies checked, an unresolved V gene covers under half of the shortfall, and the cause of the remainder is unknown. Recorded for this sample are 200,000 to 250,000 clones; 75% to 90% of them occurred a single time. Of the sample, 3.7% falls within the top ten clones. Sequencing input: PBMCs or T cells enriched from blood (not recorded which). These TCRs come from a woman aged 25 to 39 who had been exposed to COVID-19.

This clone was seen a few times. The CDR3 DNA sequence: TGTGCCAGCAGTTTATCCCATGTGCAGTACTTC. Translating gives CASSLSHVQYF. The chain uses TRBV12-3 or TRBV12-4 and TRBJ2-7; D not resolved. Trimming left V 2 bases short and J 9 bases short, with 8 bases between. This CDR3 has 11 residues.

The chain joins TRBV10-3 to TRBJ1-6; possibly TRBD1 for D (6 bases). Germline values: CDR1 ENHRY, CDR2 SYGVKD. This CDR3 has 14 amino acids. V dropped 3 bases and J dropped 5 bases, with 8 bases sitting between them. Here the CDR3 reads CAISERGNNSPLHF. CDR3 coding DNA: TGTGCCATCAGTGAAAGGGGGAATAATTCACCCCTCCACTTT.

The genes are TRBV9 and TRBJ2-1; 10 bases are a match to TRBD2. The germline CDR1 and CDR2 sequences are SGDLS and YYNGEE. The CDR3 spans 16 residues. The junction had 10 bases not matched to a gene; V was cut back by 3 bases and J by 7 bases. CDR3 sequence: CASSASSGSPGNEQFF. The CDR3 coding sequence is TGTGCCAGCAGCGCGTCTAGCGGGAGCCCGGGGAATGAGCAGTTCTTC. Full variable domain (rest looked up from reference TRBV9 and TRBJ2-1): DSGVTQTPKHLITATGQRVTLRCSPRSGDLSVYWYQQSLDQGLQFLIQYYNGEERAKGNILERFSAQQFPDLHSELNLSSLELGDSALYFCASSASSGSPGNEQFFGPGTRLTVL.

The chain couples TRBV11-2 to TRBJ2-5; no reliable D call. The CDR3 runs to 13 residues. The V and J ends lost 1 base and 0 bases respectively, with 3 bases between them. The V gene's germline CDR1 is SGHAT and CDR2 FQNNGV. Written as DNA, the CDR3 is TGTGCCAGCAGCTTAGGGCACCAAGAGACCCAGTACTTC. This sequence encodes CASSLGHQETQYF. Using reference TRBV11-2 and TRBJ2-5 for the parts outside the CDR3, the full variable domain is EAGVAQSPRYKIIEKRQSVAFWCNPISGHATLYWYQQILGQGPKLLIQFQNNGVVDDSQLPKDRFSAERLKGVDSTLKIQPAKLEDSAVYLCASSLGHQETQYFGPGTRLLVL.

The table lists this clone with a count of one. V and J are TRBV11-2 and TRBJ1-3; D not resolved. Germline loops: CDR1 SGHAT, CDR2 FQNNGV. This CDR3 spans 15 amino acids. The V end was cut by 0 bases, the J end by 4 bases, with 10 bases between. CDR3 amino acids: CASSLDPGGGNTIYF. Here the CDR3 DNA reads TGTGCCAGCAGCTTAGATCCGGGAGGCGGAAACACCATATATTTT.

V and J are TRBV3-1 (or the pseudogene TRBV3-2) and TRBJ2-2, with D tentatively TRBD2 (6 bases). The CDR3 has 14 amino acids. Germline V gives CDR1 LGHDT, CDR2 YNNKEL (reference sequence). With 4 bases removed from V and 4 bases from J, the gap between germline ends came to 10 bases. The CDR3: CASSLGTFTGELFF. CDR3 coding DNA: TGTGCCAGCAGCCTCGGGACTTTCACCGGGGAGCTGTTTTTT.

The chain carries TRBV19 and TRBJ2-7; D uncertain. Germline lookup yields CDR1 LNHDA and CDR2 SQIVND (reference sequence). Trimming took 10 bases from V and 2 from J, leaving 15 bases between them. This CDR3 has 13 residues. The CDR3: CATSRRGTYEQYF. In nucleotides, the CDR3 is TGTGCCACCAGCCGGCGCGGAACCTACGAGCAGTACTTC.

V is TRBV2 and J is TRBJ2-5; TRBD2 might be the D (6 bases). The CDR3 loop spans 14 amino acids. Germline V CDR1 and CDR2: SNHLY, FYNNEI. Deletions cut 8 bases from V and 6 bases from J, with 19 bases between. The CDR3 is CASGNTRLAKTQYF. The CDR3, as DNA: TGTGCCAGCGGAAACACCAGGCTAGCGAAGACCCAGTACTTC.

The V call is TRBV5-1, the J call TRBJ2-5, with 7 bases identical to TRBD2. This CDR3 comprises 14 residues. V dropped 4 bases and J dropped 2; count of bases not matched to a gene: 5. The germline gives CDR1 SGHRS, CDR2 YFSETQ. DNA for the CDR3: TGCGCCAGCAGCCGCGGGACTACGCAAGAGACCCAGTACTTC. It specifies CASSRGTTQETQYF. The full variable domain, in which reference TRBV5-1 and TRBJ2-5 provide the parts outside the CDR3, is KAGVTQTPRYLIKTRGQQVTLSCSPISGHRSVSWYQQTPGQGLQFLFEYFSETQRNKGNFPGRFSGRQFSNSRSEMNVSTLELGDSALYLCASSRGTTQETQYFGPGTRLLVL.

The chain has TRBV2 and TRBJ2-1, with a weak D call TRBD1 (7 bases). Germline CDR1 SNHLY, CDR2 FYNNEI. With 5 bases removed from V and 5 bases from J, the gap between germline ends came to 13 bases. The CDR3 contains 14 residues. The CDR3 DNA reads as TGTGCCAGCAGTCGCGACAGGGAGGACAATGAGCAGTTCTTC. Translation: CASSRDREDNEQFF.

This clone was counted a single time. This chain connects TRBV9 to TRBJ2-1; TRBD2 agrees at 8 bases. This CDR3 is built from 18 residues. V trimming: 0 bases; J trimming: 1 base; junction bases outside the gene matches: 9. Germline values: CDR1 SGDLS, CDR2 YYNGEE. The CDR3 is CASSVGRGAGESYNEQFF. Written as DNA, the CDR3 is TGTGCCAGCAGCGTAGGAAGGGGAGCGGGGGAATCCTACAATGAGCAGTTCTTC.

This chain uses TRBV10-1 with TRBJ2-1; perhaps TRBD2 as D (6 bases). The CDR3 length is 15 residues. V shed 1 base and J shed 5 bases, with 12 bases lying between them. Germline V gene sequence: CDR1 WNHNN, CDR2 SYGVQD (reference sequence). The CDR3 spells CASSEFRERHNEQFF. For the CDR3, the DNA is TGCGCCAGCAGTGAGTTCCGGGAGAGACACAATGAGCAGTTCTTC.

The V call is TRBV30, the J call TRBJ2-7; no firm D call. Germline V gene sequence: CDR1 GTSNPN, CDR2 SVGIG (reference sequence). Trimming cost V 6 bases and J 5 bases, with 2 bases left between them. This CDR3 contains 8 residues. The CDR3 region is CACDEQYF. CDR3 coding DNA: TGTGCCTGCGACGAGCAGTACTTC.

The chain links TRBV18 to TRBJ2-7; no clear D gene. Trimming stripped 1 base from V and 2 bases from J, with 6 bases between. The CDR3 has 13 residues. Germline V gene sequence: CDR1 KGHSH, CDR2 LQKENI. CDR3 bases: TGTGCCAGCTCACCACGATTAGCCTACGAGCAGTACTTC. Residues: CASSPRLAYEQYF.

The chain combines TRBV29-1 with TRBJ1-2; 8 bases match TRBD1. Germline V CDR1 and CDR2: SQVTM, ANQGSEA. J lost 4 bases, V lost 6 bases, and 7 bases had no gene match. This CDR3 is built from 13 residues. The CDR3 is CSVNRDRLYGYTF. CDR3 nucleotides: TGCAGCGTGAACCGGGACAGGCTCTATGGCTACACCTTC.

CDR3 amino acids: CASSLDGTGWAGSTEAFF. The CDR3 DNA reads TGCGCCAGCAGCTTGGATGGGACAGGGTGGGCTGGTAGCACTGAAGCTTTCTTT. This rearrangement joins TRBV5-1 to TRBJ1-1; 9 positions match TRBD1. V was pared by 0 bases and J by 4 bases, with 13 bases of the junction left unmatched. The length of the CDR3 is 18 residues. Germline V CDR1 and CDR2: SGHRS, YFSETQ. Full variable domain (rest looked up from reference TRBV5-1 and TRBJ1-1): KAGVTQTPRYLIKTRGQQVTLSCSPISGHRSVSWYQQTPGQGLQFLFEYFSETQRNKGNFPGRFSGRQFSNSRSEMNVSTLELGDSALYLCASSLDGTGWAGSTEAFFGQGTRLTVV.

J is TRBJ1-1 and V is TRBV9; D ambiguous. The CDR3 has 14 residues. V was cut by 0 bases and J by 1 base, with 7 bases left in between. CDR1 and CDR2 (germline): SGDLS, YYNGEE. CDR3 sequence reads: CASSVGQSNTEAFF. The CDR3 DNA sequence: TGTGCCAGCAGCGTAGGGCAGTCGAACACTGAAGCTTTCTTT.

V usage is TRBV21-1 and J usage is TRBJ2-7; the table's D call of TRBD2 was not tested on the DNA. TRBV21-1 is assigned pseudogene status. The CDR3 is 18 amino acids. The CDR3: CASSKRGGASGSMYEQYF. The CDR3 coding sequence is TGTGCCAGCAGCAAAAGAGGGGGGGCTAGCGGGAGTATGTACGAGCAGTACTTC.